This TCR beta chain was identified during a study of shared clonotypes between healthy human individuals. Overall study context: The people who gave samples were two women and a few men aged 18 to 49.

At a deep level, the assay was run. Assay used: immunoSEQ multiplex PCR; TCRdb lists only in-frame clones, some missing. The data hold hundreds of thousands of clones, with around 92% observed a single time. The V gene's germline CDR1 is SEHNR and CDR2 FQNEAQ (reference sequence). J gave up 5 bases and V 5 bases, and 4 bases lay outside the gene matches. This CDR3 is built from 13 residues. Terminally differentiated effector memory CD45RA+ cells were left out of the naive CD8 fraction, which was CD45RO-negative and positively selected for CCR7. The specimen was naive CD8+ T cells sorted from blood. V and J are TRBV7-9 and TRBJ2-7, with TRBD2 identical over 9 bases. The source is a man aged 25 to 40 in good health. In nucleotides, the CDR3 is TGTGCCAGCAGCCGGGGACTAGCTGACGAGCAGTACTTC. Its translation: CASSRGLADEQYF.